The clone carrying this T cell receptor beta chain was seen a handful of times. The target antigen is unknown. V was cut by 0 bases and J by 0 bases, with 18 bases left in between. The CDR3 loop spans 19 amino acids. The germline V gene encodes CDR1 SGHDN and CDR2 FVKESK. This entry comes from a study of radiotherapy plus CTLA-4 blockade in lung cancer. Study information: Objective responses were documented in 15% to 20% of patients, with disease control in roughly 33%. Study-wide points: There was expansion of tumor-derived TCR clones in blood after radiotherapy plus ipilimumab.

Those patients who had chemo-refractory metastatic non-small-cell lung cancer were given focal radiation along with CTLA-4 blockade through ipilimumab. Here immunoSEQ multiplex PCR was the method, and the copy in TCRdb shows in-frame clones only, minus some. Among some 50,000 clones listed, more than 65% were seen once. The sample was peripheral blood, taken from a patient treated with radiotherapy plus ipilimumab. The source is a human donor with non-small cell lung cancer who had a partial response to radiotherapy plus ipilimumab. The chain recombines TRBV14 with TRBJ2-1; no clear D. The CDR3 region has the DNA TGTGCCAGCAGCCAAGATTCTACCCGCAGTGGGCGCTCCTACAATGAGCAGTTCTTC. Its translation is CASSQDSTRSGRSYNEQFF.